Given below is one T cell receptor (beta chain) in context. Its matching antigen is unknown. These data originate in a study of PD-1 blockade in classical Hodgkin lymphoma. Overall study context: Nivolumab was administered to patients intravenously at 3 mg/kg every 2 weeks. Study results and limitations: Complete responders' diversity at baseline resembled that of newly diagnosed patients. Newly diagnosed patients were reported to start with lower TCR diversity than healthy donors. Whereas CD4+ TCR diversity had risen significantly by C4D1, CD8+ TCR diversity had not.

This CDR3 has 13 residues. V was shortened by 3 bases and J by 2 bases, with 8 bases between the two germline ends. Looked up from germline, CDR1 is MNHEY and CDR2 is SMNVEV (reference sequence). The assay was immunoSEQ multiplex PCR, and TCRdb's table has in-frame clones only and misses some. The sample has approximately 73,000 clones, about 92% seen once; the top ten hold 8%. Brentuximab vedotin exposure varied among the patients, all of whom had relapsed after autologous stem cell transplantation. The sample in question was peripheral blood mononuclear cells (PBMCs), obtained at baseline. The receptor was isolated from a human donor with classical Hodgkin lymphoma. The V call is TRBV27, the J call TRBJ2-7, with D uncertain. The CDR3 DNA reads as TGTGCCAGCAGTTTCGCGGCGGCCTACGAGCAGTACTTC. Its protein product is CASSFAAAYEQYF.